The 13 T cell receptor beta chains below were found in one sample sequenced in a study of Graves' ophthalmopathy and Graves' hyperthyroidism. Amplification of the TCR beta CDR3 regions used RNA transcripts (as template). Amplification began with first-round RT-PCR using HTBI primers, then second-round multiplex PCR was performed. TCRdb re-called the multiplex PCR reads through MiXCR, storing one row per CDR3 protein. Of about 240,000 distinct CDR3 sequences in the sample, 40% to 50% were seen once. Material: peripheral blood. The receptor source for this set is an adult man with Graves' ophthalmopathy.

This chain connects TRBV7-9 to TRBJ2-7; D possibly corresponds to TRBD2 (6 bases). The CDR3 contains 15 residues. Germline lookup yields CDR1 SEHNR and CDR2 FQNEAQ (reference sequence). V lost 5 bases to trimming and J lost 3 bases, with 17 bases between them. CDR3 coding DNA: TGTGCCAGCAGCCCCGTGGATTTAGCGGACTACGAGCAGTACTTC. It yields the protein CASSPVDLADYEQYF.

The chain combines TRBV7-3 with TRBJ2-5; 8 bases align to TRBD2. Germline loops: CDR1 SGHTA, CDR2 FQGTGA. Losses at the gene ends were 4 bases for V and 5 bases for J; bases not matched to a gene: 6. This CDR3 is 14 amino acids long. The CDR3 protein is CASSSGLDGETQYF. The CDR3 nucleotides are TGTGCCAGCAGCTCGGGACTAGACGGGGAGACCCAGTACTTC.

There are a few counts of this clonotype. The CDR3 loop is CASSLEQSSYEQYF. The CDR3 nucleotides read TGTGCCAGCAGCTTGGAGCAATCCTCCTACGAGCAGTACTTC. This chain joins TRBV5-8 and TRBJ2-7; D unresolved. V lost 0 bases and J lost 0, with 7 bases in between. In germline, CDR1 is SGHTS, CDR2 YDEGEE. This CDR3 has 14 residues.

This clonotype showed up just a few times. In nucleotides, the CDR3 is TGTGCCAGCAGCCAGGACACCTCCTACGAGCAGTACTTC. Protein sequence: CASSQDTSYEQYF. The V call is TRBV7-2, the J call TRBJ2-7; a possible D gene is TRBD1 (5 bases). Germline CDR1 is SGHTA and CDR2 is FQGNSA. The ends were cut back, 5 bases at V and 0 bases at J, with 8 bases in the middle. This CDR3 has 13 residues.

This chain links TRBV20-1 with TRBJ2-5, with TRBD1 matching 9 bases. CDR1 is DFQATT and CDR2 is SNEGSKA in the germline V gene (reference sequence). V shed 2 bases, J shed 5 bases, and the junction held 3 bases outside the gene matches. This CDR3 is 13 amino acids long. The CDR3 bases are TGCAGTGCTAGACTACAGGGGGCCGAGACCCAGTACTTC. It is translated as CSARLQGAETQYF.

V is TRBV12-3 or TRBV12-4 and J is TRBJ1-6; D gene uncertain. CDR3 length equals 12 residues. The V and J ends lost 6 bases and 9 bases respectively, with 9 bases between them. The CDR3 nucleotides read TGTGCCAGCAGACTCGCGGGTTCACCCCTCCACTTT. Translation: CASRLAGSPLHF.

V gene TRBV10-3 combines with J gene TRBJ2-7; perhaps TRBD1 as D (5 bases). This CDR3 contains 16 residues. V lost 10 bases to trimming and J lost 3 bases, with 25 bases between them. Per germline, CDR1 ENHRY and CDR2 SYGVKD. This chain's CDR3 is CASTGGRAGIHYEQYF. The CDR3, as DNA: TGTGCCAGCACCGGCGGCCGGGCAGGGATACACTACGAGCAGTACTTC.

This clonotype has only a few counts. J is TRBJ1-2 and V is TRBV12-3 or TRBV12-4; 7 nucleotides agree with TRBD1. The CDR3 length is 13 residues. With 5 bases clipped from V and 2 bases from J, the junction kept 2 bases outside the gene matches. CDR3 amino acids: CASSGDRNYGYTF. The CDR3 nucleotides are TGTGCCAGCAGTGGGGACAGAAACTATGGCTACACCTTC.

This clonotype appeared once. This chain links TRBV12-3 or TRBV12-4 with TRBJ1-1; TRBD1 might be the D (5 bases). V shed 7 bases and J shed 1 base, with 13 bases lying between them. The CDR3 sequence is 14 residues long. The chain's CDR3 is CASTQRGSNTEAFF. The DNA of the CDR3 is TGTGCCAGCACCCAAAGGGGATCGAACACTGAAGCTTTCTTT.

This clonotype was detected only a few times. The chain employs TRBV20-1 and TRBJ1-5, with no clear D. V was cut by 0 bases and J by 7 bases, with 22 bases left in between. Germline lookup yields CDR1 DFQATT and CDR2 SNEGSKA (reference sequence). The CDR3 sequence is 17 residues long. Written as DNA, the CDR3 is TGCAGTGCTAGAGATGGGAGTCCGGCTGGGGTGGGCCAGCCCCAGCATTTT. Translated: CSARDGSPAGVGQPQHF.

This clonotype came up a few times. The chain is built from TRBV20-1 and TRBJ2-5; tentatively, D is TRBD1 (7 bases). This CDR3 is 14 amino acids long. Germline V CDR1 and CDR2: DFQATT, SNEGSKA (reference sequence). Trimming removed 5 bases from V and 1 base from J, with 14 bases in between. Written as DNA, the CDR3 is TGCAGTGCTGATCAGGGGGGCGGCCAAGAGACCCAGTACTTC. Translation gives CSADQGGGQETQYF.

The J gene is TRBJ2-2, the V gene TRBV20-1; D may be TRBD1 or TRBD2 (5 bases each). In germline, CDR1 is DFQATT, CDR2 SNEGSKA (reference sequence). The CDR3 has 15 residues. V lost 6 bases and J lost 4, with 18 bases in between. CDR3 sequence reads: CSASPGPEPTGELFF. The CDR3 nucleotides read TGCAGTGCGAGTCCGGGACCAGAACCCACCGGGGAGCTGTTTTTT.

The CDR3 loop is CASSLAAGGGNTIYF. DNA for the CDR3: TGTGCCAGCAGCTTGGCGGCAGGGGGAGGAAACACCATATATTTT. V usage is TRBV5-4 and J usage is TRBJ1-3, with 7 bases aligning to TRBD1. Trimming removed 0 bases from V and 4 bases from J; junction bases left unmatched: 4. The germline V gene has CDR1 SGHNT and CDR2 YYREEE (reference sequence). The CDR3 totals 15 residues.